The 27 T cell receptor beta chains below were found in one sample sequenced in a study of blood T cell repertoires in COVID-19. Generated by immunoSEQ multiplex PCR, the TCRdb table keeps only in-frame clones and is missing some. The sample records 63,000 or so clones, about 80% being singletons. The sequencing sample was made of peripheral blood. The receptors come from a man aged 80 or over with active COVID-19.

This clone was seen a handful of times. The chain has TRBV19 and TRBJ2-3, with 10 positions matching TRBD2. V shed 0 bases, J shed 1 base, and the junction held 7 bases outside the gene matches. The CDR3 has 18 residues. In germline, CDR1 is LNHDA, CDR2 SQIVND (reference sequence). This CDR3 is CASSIEGAGGPGTDTQYF. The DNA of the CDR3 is TGTGCCAGTAGTATAGAGGGAGCGGGGGGGCCTGGCACAGATACGCAGTATTTT.

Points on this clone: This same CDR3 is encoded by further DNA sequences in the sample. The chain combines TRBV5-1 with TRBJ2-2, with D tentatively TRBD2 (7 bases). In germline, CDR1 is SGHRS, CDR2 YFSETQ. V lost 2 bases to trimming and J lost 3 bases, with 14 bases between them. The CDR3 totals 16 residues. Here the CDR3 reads CASSFLGGRDTGELFF. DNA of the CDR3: TGCGCCAGCAGCTTCTTGGGGGGGCGGGACACCGGGGAGCTGTTTTTT.

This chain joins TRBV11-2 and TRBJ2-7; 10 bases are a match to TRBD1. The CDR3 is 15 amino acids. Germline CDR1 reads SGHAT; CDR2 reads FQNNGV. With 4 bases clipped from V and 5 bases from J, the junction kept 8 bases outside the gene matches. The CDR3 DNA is TGTGCCAGCAGCTCCGGGACAGGGGCGGGCCACGAGCAGTACTTC. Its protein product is CASSSGTGAGHEQYF.

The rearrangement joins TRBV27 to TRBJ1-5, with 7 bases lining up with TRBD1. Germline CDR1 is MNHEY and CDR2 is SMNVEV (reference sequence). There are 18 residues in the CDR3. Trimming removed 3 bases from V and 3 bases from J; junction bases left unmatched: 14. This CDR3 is CASSLYPPTTGNNQPQHF. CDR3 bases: TGTGCCAGCAGTTTGTACCCTCCGACGACAGGGAACAATCAGCCCCAGCATTTT.

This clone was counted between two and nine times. The CDR3 DNA reads as TGTGCCAGCAGCGCGGACAGGTTGGGGAATGAAAAACTGTTTTTT. Amino acids: CASSADRLGNEKLFF. The chain couples TRBV7-8 to TRBJ1-4, with TRBD1 matching over 7 bases. V dropped 5 bases and J dropped 5; count of bases not matched to a gene: 8. Germline assignment: CDR1 SGHVS and CDR2 FQNEAQ. This CDR3 region has 15 residues.

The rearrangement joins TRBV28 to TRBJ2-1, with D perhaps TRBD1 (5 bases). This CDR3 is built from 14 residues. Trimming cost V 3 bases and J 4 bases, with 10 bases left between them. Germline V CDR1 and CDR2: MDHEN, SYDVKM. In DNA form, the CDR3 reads TGTGCCAGCAGTTTGAACAGGCGATACAATGAGCAGTTCTTC. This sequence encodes CASSLNRRYNEQFF. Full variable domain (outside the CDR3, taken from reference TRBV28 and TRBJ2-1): DVKVTQSSRYLVKRTGEKVFLECVQDMDHENMFWYRQDPGLGLRLIYFSYDVKMKEKGDIPEGYSVSREKKERFSLILESASTNQTSMYLCASSLNRRYNEQFFGPGTRLTVL.

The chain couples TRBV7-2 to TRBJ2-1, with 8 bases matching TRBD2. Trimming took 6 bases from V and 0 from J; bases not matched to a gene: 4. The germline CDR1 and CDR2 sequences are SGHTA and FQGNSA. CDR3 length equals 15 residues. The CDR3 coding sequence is TGTGCCAGCAGACTTAGCGGGAACTCCTACAATGAGCAGTTCTTC. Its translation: CASRLSGNSYNEQFF.

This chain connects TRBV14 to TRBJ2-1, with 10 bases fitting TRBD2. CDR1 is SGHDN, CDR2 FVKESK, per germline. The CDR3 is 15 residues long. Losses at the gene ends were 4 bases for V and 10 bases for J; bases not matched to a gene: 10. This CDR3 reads CASSRPGLALQEQFF. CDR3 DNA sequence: TGTGCCAGCAGCCGGCCGGGACTAGCGTTACAGGAGCAGTTCTTC.

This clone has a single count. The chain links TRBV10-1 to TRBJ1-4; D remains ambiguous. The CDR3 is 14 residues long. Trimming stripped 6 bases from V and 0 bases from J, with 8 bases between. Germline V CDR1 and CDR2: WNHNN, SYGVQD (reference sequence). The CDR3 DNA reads TGCGCCAGCAGACCACACACAACTAATGAAAAACTGTTTTTT. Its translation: CASRPHTTNEKLFF.

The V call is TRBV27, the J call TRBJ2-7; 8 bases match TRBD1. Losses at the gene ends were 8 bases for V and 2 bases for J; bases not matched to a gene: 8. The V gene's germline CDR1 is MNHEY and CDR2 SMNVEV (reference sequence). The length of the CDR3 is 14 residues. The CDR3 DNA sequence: TGTGCCAGCCGCAGGGGGCTAGGTACCTACGAGCAGTACTTC. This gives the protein CASRRGLGTYEQYF.

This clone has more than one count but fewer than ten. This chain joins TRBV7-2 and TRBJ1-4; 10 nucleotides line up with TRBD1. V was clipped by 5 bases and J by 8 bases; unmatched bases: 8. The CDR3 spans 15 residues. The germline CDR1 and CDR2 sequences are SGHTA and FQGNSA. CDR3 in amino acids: CASSSRDRGIEKLFF. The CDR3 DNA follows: TGTGCCAGCAGCAGCCGGGACAGGGGTATCGAAAAACTGTTTTTT.

CDR3 loop: CASSIDVRNSYEQYF. CDR3 DNA: TGTGCCAGTAGTATTGATGTGCGGAACTCCTACGAGCAGTACTTC. This chain connects TRBV19 to TRBJ2-7, with unresolved D. This CDR3 has 15 amino acids. With 3 bases removed from V and 0 bases from J, the gap between germline ends came to 12 bases. CDR1 and CDR2 (germline): LNHDA, SQIVND (reference sequence).

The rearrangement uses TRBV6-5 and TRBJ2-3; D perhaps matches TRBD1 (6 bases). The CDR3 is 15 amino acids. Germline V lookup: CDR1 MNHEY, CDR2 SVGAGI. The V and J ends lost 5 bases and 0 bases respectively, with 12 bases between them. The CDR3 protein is CASSPLDSSTDTQYF. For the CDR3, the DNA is TGTGCCAGCAGTCCCTTGGACAGTAGCACAGATACGCAGTATTTT.

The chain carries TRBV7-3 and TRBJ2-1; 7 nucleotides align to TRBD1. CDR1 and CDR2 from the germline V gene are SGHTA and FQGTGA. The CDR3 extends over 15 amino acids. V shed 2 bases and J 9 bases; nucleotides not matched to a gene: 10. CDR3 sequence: CASSLVGPGQVEQFF. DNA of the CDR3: TGTGCCAGCAGCTTAGTGGGCCCCGGACAGGTTGAGCAGTTCTTC.

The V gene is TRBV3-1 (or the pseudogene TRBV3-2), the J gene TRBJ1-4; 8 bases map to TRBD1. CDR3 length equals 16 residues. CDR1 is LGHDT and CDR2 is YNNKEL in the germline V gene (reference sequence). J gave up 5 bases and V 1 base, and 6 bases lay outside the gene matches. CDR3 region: CASSQGLQGANEKLFF. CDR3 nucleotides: TGTGCCAGCAGCCAAGGTCTCCAGGGGGCGAATGAAAAACTGTTTTTT.

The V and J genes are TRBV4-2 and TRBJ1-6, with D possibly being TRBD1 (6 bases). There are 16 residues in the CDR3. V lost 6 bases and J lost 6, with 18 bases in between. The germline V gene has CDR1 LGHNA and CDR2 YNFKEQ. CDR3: CASSGQIGQINSPLHF. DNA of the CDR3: TGTGCCAGCAGTGGGCAAATCGGACAGATTAATTCACCCCTCCACTTT.

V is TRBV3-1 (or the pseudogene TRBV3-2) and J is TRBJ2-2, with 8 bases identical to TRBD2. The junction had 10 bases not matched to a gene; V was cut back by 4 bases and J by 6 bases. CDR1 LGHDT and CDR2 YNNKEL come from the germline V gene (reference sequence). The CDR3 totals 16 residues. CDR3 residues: CASSRSTGGYAGELFF. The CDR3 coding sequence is TGTGCCAGCAGCCGCTCAACGGGGGGGTACGCCGGGGAGCTGTTTTTT.

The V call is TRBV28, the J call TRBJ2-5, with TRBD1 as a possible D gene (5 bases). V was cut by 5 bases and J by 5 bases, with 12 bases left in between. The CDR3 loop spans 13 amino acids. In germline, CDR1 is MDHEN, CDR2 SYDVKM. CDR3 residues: CASSQGGRETQYF. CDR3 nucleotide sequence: TGTGCCAGCAGTCAGGGCGGTCGCGAGACCCAGTACTTC.

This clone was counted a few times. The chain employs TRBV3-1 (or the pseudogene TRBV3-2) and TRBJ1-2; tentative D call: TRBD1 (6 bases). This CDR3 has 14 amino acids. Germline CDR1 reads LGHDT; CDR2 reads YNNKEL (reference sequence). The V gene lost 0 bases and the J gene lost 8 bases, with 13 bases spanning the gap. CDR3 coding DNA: TGTGCCAGCAGCCAAGACAGCGGACAGAGGGGCTACACCTTC. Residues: CASSQDSGQRGYTF.

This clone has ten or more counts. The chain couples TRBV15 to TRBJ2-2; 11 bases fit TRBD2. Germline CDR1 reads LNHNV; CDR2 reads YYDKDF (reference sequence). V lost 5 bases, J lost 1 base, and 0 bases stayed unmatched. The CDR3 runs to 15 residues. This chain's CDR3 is CATSGTSGNTGELFF. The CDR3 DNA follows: TGTGCCACCAGCGGGACTAGCGGGAACACCGGGGAGCTGTTTTTT.

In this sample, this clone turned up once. The chain's CDR3 is CASSQDTGSGEAFF. Here the CDR3 DNA reads TGCGCCAGCAGCCAAGATACAGGGAGTGGGGAAGCTTTCTTT. The chain combines TRBV4-3 with TRBJ1-1; maybe TRBD1 (6 bases). CDR3 size: 14 residues. Germline CDR1 reads LGHNA; CDR2 reads YSLEER. With 0 bases removed from V and 8 bases from J, the gap between germline ends came to 13 bases.

Here the CDR3 reads CASSQGGPGTSLSYEQYF. The CDR3 bases are TGCGCCAGCAGCCAAGGGGGCCCCGGGACTAGTTTGTCCTACGAGCAGTACTTC. The rearrangement joins TRBV4-3 to TRBJ2-7; 8 bases are a match to TRBD2. Trimming took 1 base from V and 1 from J; bases not matched to a gene: 12. Germline V gives CDR1 LGHNA, CDR2 YSLEER. The CDR3 is 18 residues long.

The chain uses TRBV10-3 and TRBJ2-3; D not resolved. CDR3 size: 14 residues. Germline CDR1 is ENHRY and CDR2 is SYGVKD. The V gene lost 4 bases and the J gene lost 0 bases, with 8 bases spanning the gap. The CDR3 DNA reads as TGTGCCATCAGTGTTCAACAGAGCACAGATACGCAGTATTTT. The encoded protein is CAISVQQSTDTQYF.

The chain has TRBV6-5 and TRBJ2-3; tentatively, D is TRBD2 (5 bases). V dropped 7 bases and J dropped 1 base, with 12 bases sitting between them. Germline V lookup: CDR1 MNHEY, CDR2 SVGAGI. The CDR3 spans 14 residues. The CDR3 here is CASNQAGGTDTQYF. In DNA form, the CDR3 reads TGTGCCAGCAACCAGGCCGGGGGCACAGATACGCAGTATTTT.

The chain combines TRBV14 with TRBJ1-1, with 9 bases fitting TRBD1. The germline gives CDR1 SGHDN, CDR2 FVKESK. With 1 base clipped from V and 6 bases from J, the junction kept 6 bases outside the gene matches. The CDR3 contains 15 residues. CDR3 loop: CASSQGWDRAPEAFF. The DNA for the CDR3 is TGTGCCAGCAGCCAAGGATGGGACAGGGCCCCTGAAGCTTTCTTT.

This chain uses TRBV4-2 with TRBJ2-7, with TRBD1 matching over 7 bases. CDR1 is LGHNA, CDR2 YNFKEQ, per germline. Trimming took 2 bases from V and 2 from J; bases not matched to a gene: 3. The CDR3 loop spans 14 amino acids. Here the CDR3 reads CASSQQGVTYEQYF. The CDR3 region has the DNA TGTGCCAGCAGCCAACAGGGGGTGACCTACGAGCAGTACTTC.

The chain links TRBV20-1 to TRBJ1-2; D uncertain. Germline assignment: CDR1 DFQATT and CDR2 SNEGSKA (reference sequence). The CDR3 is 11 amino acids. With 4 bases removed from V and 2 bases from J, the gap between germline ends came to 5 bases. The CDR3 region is CSATGNYGYTF. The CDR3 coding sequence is TGCAGTGCTACCGGGAACTATGGCTACACCTTC.